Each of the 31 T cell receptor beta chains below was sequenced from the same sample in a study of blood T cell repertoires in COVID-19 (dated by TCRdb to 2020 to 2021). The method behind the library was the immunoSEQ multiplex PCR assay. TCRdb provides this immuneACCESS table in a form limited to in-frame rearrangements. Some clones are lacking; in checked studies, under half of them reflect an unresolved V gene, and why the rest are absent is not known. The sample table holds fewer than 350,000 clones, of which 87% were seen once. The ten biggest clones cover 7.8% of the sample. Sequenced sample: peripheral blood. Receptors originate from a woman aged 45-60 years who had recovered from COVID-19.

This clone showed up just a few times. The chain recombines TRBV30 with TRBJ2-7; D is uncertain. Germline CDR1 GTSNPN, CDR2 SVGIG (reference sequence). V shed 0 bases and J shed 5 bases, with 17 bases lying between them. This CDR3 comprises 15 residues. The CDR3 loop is CAWSVAGPALDEQYF. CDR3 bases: TGTGCCTGGAGTGTCGCAGGTCCAGCCCTCGACGAGCAGTACTTC.

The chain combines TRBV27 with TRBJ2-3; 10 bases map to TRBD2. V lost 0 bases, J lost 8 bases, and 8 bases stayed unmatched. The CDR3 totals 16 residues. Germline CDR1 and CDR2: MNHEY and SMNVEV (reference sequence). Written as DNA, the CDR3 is TGTGCCAGCAGTTTATCCGGGAGCGGGGGGGCCGGTACGCAGTATTTT. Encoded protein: CASSLSGSGGAGTQYF.

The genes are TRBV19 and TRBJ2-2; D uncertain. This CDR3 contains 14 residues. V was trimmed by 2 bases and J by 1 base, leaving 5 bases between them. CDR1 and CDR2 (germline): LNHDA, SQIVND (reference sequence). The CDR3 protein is CASSIQQNTGELFF. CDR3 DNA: TGTGCCAGTAGTATACAACAGAACACCGGGGAGCTGTTTTTT.

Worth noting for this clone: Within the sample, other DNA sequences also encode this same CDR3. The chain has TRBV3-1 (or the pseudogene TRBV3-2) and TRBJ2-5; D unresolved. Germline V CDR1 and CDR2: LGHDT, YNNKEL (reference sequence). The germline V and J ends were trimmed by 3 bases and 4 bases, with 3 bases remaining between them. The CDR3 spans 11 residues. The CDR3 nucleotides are TGTGCCAGCAGCCACCGAGAGACCCAGTACTTC. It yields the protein CASSHRETQYF.

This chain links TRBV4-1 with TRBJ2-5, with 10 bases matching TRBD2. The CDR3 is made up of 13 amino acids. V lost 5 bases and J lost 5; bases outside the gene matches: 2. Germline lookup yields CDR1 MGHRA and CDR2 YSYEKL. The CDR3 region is CASSLLAGETQYF. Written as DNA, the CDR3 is TGCGCCAGCAGCTTACTAGCGGGGGAGACCCAGTACTTC.

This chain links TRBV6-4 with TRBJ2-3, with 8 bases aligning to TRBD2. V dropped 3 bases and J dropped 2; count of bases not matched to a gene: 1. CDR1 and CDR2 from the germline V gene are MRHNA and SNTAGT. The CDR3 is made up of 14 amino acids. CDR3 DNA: TGTGCCAGCAGTGATGGACTAGCCACAGATACGCAGTATTTT. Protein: CASSDGLATDTQYF.

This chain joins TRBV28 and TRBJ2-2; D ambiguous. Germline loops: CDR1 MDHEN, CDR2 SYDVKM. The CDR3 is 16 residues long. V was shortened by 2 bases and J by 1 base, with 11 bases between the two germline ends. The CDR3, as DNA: TGTGCCAGCAGTTTACCTCAGGATATGAACACCGGGGAGCTGTTTTTT. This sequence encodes CASSLPQDMNTGELFF.

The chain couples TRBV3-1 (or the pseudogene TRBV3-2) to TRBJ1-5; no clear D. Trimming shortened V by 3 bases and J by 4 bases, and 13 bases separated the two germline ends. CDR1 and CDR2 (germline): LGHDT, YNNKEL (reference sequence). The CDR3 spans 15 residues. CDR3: CASSQSPSENQPQHF. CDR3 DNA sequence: TGTGCCAGCAGCCAGTCCCCGTCGGAGAATCAGCCCCAGCATTTT.

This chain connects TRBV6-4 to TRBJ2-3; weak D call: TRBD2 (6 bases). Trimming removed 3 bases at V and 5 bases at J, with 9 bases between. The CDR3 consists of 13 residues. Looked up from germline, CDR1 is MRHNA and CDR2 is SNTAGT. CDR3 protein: CASSEFGRDTQYF. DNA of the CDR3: TGTGCCAGCAGTGAGTTCGGGAGAGATACGCAGTATTTT.

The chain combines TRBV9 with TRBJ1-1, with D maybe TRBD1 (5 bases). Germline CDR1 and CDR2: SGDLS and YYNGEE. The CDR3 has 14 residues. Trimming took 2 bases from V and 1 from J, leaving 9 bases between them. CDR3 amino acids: CASSVRAQNTEAFF. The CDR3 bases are TGTGCCAGCAGCGTCAGGGCTCAGAACACTGAAGCTTTCTTT.

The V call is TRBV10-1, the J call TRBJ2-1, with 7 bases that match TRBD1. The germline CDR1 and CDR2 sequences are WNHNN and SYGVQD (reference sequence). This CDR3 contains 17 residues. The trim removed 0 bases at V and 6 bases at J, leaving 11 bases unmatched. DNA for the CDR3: TGCGCCAGCAGTGAGTCGCGGTTAGGACAGGTTCGCAATGAGCAGTTCTTC. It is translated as CASSESRLGQVRNEQFF.

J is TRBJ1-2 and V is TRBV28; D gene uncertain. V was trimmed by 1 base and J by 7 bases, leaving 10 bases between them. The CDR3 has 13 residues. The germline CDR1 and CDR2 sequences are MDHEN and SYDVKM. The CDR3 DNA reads TGTGCCAGCAGTTTATTGCCCGAGTTTGGCTACACCTTC. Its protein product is CASSLLPEFGYTF.

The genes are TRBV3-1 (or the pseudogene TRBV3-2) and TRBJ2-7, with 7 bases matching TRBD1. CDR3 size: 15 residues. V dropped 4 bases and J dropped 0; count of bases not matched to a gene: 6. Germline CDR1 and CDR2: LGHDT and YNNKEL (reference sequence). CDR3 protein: CASSPVDRDSYEQYF. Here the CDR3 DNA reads TGTGCCAGCAGCCCGGTAGACAGGGACTCCTACGAGCAGTACTTC.

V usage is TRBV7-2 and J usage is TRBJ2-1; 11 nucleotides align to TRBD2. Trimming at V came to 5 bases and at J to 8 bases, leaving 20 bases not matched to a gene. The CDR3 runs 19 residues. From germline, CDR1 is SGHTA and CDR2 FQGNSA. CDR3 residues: CASSKTGGWGLAASDEQFF. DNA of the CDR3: TGTGCCAGCAGCAAAACAGGGGGTTGGGGACTAGCGGCTTCCGATGAGCAGTTCTTC.

CDR3 DNA: TGTGCCAGCAGCCCCCTAGGACAGAGCTATGGCTACACCTTC. This gives the protein CASSPLGQSYGYTF. The V gene is TRBV3-1 (or the pseudogene TRBV3-2), the J gene TRBJ1-2; D is possibly TRBD1 (6 bases). The V and J ends lost 4 bases and 4 bases respectively, with 13 bases between them. The CDR3 runs 14 residues. Germline-derived CDR1 and CDR2 are LGHDT and YNNKEL (reference sequence).

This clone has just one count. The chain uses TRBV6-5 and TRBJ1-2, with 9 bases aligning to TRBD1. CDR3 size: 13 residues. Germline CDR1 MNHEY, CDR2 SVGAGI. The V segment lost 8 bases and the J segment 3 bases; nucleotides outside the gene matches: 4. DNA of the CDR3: TGTGCCAGCGGGACAGGGAAGGACTATGGCTACACCTTC. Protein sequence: CASGTGKDYGYTF.

As DNA, the CDR3 is TGCAGCGTTGAGAAAACAGCGGGAACAGATACGCAGTATTTT. As protein: CSVEKTAGTDTQYF. The J gene is TRBJ2-3, the V gene TRBV29-1, with 7 bases identical to TRBD2. This CDR3 is 14 amino acids long. CDR1 and CDR2 from the germline V gene are SQVTM and ANQGSEA. The V gene end was trimmed by 3 bases and the J gene end by 3 bases; junction bases not matched to a gene: 6.

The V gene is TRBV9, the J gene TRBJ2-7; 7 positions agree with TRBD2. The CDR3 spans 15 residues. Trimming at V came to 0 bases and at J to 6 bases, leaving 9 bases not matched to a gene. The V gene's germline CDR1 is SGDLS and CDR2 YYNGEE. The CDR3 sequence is CASSVDLAGVREQYF. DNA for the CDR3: TGTGCCAGCAGCGTAGACTTGGCGGGAGTTCGCGAGCAGTACTTC.

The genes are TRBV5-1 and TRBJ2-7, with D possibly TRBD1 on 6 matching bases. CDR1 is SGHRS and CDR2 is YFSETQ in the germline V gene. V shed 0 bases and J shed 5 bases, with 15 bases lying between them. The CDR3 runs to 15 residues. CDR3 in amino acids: CASSLVGRGSDEQYF. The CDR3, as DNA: TGCGCCAGCAGCTTGGTTGGCAGGGGATCGGACGAGCAGTACTTC.

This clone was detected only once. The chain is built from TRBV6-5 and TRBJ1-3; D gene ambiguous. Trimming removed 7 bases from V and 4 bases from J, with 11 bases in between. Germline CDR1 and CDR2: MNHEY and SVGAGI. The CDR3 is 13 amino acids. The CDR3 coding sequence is TGTGCCAGCAAGCGGATTGCGGGAAACACCATATATTTT. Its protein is CASKRIAGNTIYF.

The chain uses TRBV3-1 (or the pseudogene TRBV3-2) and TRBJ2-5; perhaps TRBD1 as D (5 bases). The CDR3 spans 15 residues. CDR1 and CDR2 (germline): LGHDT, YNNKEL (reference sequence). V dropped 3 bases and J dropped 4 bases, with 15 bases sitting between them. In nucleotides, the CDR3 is TGTGCCAGCAGCCACTTTGGGCAGGGTGGAGAGACCCAGTACTTC. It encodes CASSHFGQGGETQYF.

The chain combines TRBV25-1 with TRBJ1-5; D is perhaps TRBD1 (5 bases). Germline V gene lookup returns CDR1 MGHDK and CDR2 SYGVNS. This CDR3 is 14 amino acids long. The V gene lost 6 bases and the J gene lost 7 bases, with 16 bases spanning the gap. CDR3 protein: CASSRAGVDQPQHF. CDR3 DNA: TGTGCCAGCAGCCGTGCGGGGGTAGACCAGCCCCAGCATTTT.

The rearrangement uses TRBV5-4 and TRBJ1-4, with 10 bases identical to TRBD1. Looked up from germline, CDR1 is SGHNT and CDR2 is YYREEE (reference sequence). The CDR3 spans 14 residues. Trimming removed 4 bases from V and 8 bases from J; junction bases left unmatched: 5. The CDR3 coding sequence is TGTGCCAGCAGCACTGACAGGGGGCACGAAAAACTGTTTTTT. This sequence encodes CASSTDRGHEKLFF.

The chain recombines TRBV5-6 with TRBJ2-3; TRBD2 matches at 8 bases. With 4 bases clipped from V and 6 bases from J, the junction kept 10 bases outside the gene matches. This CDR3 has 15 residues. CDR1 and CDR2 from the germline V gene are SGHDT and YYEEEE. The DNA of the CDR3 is TGTGCCAGCAGCCCCATAGCGGGGACCGGGGATACGCAGTATTTT. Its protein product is CASSPIAGTGDTQYF.

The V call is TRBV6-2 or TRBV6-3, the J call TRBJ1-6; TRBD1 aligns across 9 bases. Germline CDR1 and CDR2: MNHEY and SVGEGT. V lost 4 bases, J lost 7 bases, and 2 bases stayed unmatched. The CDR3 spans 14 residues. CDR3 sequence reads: CASSWGQGNSPLHF. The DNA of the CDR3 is TGTGCCAGCAGTTGGGGACAGGGAAATTCACCCCTCCACTTT.

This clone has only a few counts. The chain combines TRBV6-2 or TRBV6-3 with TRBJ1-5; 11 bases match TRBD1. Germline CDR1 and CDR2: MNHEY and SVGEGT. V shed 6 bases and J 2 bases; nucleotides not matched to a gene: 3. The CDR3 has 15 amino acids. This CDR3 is CASSSGQGGNQPQHF. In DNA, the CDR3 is TGTGCCAGCAGCTCGGGACAGGGGGGCAATCAGCCCCAGCATTTT.

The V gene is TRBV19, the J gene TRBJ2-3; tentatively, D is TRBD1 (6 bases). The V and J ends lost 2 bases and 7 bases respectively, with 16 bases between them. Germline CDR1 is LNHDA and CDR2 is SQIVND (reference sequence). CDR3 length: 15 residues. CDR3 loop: CASSIRGTTGYTQYF. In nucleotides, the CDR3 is TGTGCCAGTAGTATAAGGGGGACAACGGGGTATACGCAGTATTTT.

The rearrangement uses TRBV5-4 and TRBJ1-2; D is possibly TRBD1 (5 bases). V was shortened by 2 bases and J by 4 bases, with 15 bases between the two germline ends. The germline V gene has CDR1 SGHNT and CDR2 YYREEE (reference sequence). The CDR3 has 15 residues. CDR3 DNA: TGTGCCAGCAGCTTTCAGGTTGGCGGGGGCTATGGCTACACCTTC. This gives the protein CASSFQVGGGYGYTF.

CDR3: CASSRRAGDTEAFF. The CDR3 bases are TGTGCCAGCAGCCGTAGGGCAGGGGACACTGAAGCTTTCTTT. The chain recombines TRBV7-9 with TRBJ1-1; the D gene is possibly TRBD1 (6 bases). CDR3 length: 14 amino acids. Trimming cost V 5 bases and J 3 bases, with 13 bases left between them. CDR1 SEHNR and CDR2 FQNEAQ come from the germline V gene (reference sequence).

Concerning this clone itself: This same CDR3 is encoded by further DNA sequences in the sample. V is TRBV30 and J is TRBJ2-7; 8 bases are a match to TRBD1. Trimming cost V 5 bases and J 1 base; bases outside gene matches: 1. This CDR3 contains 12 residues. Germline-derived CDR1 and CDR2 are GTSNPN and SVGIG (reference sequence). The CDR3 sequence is CAWDRGSYEQYF. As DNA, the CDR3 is TGTGCCTGGGACAGGGGTTCCTACGAGCAGTACTTC.

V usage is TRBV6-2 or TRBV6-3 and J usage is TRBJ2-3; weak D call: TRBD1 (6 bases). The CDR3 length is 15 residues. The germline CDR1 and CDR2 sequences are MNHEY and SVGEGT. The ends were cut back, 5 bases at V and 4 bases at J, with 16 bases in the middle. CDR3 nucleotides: TGTGCCAGCAGTGCGTCCGGGACAAGCGCAGATACGCAGTATTTT. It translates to CASSASGTSADTQYF.